This T cell receptor (beta chain) was obtained from a study of identical twins. Remarks on this clonotype: Its antigen is unknown.

Healthy Caucasians alone served as donors. One entry per CDR3 protein, called by TCRdb with MiXCR from the 5' RACE reads. In the table there are about 340,000 distinct CDR3 sequences, 9% to 15% of which are singletons. Study observations and caveats: Analyses of zero insertions could, in part, be confounded by invariant MAIT and iNKT cells. Out-of-frame alpha sequences common to twins exhibited a surplus of low generation probability.

The CDR3 consists of 16 residues. The V and J ends lost 5 bases and 0 bases respectively, with 14 bases between them. Germline V lookup: CDR1 SEHNR, CDR2 FQNEAQ (reference sequence). The data also belong to a second study, concerning yellow fever vaccine responses in identical twins. That paper adds: Vaccine T cell responses of twins reportedly seemed partly convergent and partly personalized.

The material sequenced was CD8+ T cells sorted from blood. The genes are TRBV7-9 and TRBJ2-4; a possible D gene is TRBD2 (6 bases). This TCR derives from a woman aged 18-29 years in good health. The CDR3 region is CASSATTSRAKNIQYF. The CDR3 DNA reads TGTGCCAGCAGCGCGACGACTAGTAGAGCCAAAAACATTCAGTACTTC.